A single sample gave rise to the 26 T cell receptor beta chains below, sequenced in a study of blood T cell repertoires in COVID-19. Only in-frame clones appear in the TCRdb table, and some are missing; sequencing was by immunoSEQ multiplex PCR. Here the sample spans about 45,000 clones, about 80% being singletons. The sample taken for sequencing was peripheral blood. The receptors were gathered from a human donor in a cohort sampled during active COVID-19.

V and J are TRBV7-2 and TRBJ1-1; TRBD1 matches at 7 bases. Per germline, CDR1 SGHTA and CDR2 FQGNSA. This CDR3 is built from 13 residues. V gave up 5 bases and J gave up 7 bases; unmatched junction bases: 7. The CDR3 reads CASSPTGHYEAFF. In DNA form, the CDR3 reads TGTGCCAGCAGCCCGACAGGGCATTATGAAGCTTTCTTT.

CDR3 bases: TGTGCTAGTGGTTTGGGTCAGGGTGCAGGGCAAGAGACCCAGTACTTC. This gives the protein CASGLGQGAGQETQYF. The rearrangement uses TRBV12-5 and TRBJ2-5, with D possibly TRBD1 on 5 matching bases. The CDR3 is made up of 16 amino acids. Trimming removed 1 base from V and 2 bases from J, with 14 bases in between. The germline V gene has CDR1 LGHNT and CDR2 FRNRAP.

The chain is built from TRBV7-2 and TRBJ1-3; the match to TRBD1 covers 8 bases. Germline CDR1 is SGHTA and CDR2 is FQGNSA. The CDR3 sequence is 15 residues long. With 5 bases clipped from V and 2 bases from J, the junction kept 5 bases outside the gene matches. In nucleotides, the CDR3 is TGTGCCAGCAGCCCGACAGGGGCCGCTGGAAACACCATATATTTT. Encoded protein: CASSPTGAAGNTIYF.

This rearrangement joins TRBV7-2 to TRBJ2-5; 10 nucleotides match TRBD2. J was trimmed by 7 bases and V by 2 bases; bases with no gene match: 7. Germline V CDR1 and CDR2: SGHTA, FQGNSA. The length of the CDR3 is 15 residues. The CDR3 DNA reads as TGTGCCAGCAGCTTACATAGCGGGAGGCAGGGGACCCAGTACTTC. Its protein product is CASSLHSGRQGTQYF. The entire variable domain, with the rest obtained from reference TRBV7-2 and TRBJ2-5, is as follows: GAGVSQSPSNKVTEKGKDVELRCDPISGHTALYWYRQSLGQGLEFLIYFQGNSAPDKSGLPSDRFSAERTGGSVSTLTIQRTQQEDSAVYLCASSLHSGRQGTQYFGPGTRLLVL.

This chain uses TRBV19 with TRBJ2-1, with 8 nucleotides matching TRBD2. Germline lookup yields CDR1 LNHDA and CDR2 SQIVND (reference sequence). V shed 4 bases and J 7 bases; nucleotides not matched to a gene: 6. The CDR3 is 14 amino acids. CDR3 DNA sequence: TGTGCCAGTAGTACCTCGGGAGGGCGGAATGAGCAGTTCTTC. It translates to CASSTSGGRNEQFF.

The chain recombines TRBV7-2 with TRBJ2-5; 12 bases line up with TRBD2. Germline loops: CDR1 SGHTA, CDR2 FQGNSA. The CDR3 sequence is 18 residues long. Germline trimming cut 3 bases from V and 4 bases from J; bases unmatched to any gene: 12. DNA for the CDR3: TGTGCCAGCAGCTTCCCGACTAGCGGGAGAAGTAGCGGAGAGACCCAGTACTTC. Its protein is CASSFPTSGRSSGETQYF. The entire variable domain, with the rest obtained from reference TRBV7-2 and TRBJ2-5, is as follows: GAGVSQSPSNKVTEKGKDVELRCDPISGHTALYWYRQSLGQGLEFLIYFQGNSAPDKSGLPSDRFSAERTGGSVSTLTIQRTQQEDSAVYLCASSFPTSGRSSGETQYFGPGTRLLVL.

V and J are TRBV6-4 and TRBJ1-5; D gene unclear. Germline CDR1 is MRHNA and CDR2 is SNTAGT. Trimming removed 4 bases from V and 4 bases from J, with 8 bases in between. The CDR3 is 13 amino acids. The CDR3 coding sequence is TGTGCCAGCAGTGCCAACGAGAATCAGCCCCAGCATTTT. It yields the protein CASSANENQPQHF.

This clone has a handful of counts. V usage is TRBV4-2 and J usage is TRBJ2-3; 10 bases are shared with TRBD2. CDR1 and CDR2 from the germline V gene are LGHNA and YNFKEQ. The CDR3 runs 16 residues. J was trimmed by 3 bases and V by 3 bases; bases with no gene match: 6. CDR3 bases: TGTGCCAGCAGCCATGCAGCGGGAGGGCATACAGATACGCAGTATTTT. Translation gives CASSHAAGGHTDTQYF.

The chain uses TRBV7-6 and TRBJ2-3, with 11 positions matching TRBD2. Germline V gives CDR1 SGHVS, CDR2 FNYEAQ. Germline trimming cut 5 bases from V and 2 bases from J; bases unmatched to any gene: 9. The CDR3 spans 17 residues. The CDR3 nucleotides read TGTGCCAGCAGCCCCAGGGGGGGACTAGCGGCCACAGATACGCAGTATTTT. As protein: CASSPRGGLAATDTQYF.

In DNA, the CDR3 is TGTGCCAGCAGTTACCCCGTAGAACACCTATTAACAGGGTACGGTGAAGAGACCCAGTACTTC. Amino acid sequence: CASSYPVEHLLTGYGEETQYF. The rearrangement links TRBV6-7 to TRBJ2-5; D is possibly TRBD1 (6 bases). TRBV6-7 is an ORF; its function is uncertain. V lost 2 bases to trimming and J lost 3 bases, with 31 bases between them. The CDR3 covers 21 residues.

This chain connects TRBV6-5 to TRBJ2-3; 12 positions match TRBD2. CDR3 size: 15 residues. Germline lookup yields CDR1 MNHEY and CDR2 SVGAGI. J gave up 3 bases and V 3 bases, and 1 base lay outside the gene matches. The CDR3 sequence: CASSYTSGRTDTQYF. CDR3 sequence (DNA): TGTGCCAGCAGTTATACTAGCGGGAGGACAGATACGCAGTATTTT.

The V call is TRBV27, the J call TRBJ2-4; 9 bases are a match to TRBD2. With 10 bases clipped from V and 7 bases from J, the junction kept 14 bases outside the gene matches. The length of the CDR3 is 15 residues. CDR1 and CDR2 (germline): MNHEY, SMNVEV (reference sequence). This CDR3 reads CATGTSSTGGNIQYF. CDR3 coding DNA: TGTGCCACTGGGACTAGCTCGACAGGAGGGAACATTCAGTACTTC.

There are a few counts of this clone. The CDR3, as DNA: TGTGCCAGCAGCCAGGCCCCGGGACAGGCGAACACTGAAGCTTTCTTT. It translates to CASSQAPGQANTEAFF. The rearrangement joins TRBV5-4 to TRBJ1-1; 8 nucleotides align to TRBD1. The length of the CDR3 is 16 residues. J lost 1 base, V lost 4 bases, and 9 bases had no gene match. The germline V gene encodes CDR1 SGHNT and CDR2 YYREEE (reference sequence).

The CDR3 nucleotides read TGTGCCAGCGGATACGGACAGGGTGTCGATCAGCCCCAGCATTTT. The encoded protein is CASGYGQGVDQPQHF. The chain joins TRBV27 to TRBJ1-5; 8 nucleotides agree with TRBD1. The CDR3 length is 15 residues. The junction had 11 bases not matched to a gene; V was cut back by 8 bases and J by 5 bases. The V gene's germline CDR1 is MNHEY and CDR2 SMNVEV (reference sequence).

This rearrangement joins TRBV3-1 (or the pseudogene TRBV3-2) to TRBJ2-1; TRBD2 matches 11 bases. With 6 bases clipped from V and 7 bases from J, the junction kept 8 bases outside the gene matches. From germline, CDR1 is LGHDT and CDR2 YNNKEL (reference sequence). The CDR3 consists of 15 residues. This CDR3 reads CASRETSGSRNEQFF. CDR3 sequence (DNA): TGTGCCAGCAGAGAAACTAGCGGGAGCCGAAATGAGCAGTTCTTC.

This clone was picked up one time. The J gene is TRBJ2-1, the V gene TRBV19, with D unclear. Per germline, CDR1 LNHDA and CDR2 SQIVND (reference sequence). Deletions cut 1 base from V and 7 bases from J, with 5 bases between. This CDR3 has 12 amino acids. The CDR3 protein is CASSIVRNEQFF. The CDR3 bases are TGTGCCAGTAGTATAGTCAGAAATGAGCAGTTCTTC.

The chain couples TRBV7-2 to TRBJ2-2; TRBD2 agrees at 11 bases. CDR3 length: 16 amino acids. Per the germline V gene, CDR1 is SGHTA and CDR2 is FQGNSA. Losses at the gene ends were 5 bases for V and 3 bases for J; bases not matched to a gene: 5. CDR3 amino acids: CASSLLAGGYTGELFF. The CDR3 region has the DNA TGTGCCAGCAGCCTTCTAGCGGGAGGTTACACCGGGGAGCTGTTTTTT.

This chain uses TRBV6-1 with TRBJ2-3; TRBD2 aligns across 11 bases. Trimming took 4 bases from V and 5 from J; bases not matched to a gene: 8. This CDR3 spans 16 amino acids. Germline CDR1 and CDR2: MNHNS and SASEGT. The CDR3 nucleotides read TGTGCCAGCAGTGCGGGGACTAGCGGATCGGGAGATACGCAGTATTTT. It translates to CASSAGTSGSGDTQYF.

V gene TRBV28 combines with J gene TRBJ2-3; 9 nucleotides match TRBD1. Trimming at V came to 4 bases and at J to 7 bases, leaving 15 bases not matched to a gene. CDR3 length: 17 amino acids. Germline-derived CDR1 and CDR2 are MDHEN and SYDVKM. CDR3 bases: TGTGCCAGCAGTTCGCCGACAGGGGGAGCCGTCGCTCATACGCAGTATTTT. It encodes CASSSPTGGAVAHTQYF. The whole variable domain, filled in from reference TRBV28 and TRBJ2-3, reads DVKVTQSSRYLVKRTGEKVFLECVQDMDHENMFWYRQDPGLGLRLIYFSYDVKMKEKGDIPEGYSVSREKKERFSLILESASTNQTSMYLCASSSPTGGAVAHTQYFGPGTRLTVL.

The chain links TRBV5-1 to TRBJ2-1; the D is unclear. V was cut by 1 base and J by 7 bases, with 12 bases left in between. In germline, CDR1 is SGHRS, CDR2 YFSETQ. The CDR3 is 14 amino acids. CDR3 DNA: TGCGCCAGCAGCTTGATCCTTACGGAGAATGAGCAGTTCTTC. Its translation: CASSLILTENEQFF.

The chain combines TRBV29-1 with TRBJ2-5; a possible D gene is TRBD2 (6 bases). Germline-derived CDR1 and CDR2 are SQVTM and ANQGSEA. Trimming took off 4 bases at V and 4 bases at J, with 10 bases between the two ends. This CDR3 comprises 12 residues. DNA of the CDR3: TGCAGCGTTGTATTGGGGGGAGAGACCCAGTACTTC. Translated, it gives CSVVLGGETQYF.

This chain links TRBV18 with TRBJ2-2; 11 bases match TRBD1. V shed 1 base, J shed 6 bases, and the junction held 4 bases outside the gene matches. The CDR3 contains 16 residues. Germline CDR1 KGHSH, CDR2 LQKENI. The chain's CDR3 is CASSPRGQGAPGELFF. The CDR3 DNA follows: TGTGCCAGCTCACCACGCGGACAGGGGGCGCCCGGGGAGCTGTTTTTT.

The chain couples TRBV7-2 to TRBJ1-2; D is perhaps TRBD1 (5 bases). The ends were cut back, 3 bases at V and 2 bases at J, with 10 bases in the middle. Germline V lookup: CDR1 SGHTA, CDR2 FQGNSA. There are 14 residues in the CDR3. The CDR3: CASSFQQDNYGYTF. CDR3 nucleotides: TGTGCCAGCAGCTTCCAACAGGACAACTATGGCTACACCTTC.

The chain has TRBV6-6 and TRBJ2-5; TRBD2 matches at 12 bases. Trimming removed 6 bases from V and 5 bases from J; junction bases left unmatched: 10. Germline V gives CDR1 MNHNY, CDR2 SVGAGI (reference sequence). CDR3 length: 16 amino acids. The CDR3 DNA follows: TGTGCCAGCAGATCTAGCGGGAGGGTCAGAAGGGAGACCCAGTACTTC. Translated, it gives CASRSSGRVRRETQYF.

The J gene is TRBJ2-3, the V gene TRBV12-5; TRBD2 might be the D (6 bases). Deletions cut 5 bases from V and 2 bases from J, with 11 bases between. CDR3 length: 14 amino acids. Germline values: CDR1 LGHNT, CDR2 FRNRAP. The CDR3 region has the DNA TGTGCTAGTGGTGAGGCGGGAAACACAGATACGCAGTATTTT. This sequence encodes CASGEAGNTDTQYF.

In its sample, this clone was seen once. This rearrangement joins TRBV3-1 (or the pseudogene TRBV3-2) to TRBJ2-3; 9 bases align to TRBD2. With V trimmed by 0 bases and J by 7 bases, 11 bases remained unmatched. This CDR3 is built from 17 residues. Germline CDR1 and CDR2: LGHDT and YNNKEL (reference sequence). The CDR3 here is CASSQDRGLARVNTQYF. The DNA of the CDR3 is TGTGCCAGCAGCCAAGATCGCGGACTAGCGAGGGTGAATACGCAGTATTTT.